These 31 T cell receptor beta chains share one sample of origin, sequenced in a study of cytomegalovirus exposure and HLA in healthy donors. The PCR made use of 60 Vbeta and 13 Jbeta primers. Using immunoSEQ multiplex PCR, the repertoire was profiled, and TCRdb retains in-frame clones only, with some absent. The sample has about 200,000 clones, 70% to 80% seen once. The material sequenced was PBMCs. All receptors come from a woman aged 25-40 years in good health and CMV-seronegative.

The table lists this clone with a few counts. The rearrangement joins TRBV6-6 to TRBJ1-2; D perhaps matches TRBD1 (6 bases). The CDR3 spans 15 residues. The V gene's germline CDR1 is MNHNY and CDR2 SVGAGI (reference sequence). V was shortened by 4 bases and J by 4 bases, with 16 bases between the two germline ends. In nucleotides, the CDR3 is TGTGCCAGCAGTTCCTCTTGGGACAACCCCTATGGCTACACCTTC. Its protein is CASSSSWDNPYGYTF.

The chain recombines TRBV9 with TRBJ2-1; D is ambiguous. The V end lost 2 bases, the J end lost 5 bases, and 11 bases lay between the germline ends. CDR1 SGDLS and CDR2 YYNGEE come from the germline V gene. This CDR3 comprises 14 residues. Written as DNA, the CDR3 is TGTGCCAGCAGCGTTGTGTCGCAGAACAATGAGCAGTTCTTC. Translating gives CASSVVSQNNEQFF.

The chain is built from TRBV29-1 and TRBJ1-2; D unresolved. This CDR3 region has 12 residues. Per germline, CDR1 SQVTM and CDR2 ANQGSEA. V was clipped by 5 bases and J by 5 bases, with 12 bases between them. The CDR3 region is CSVRGHSYGYTF. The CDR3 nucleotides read TGCAGCGTTCGAGGGCACTCTTATGGCTACACCTTC.

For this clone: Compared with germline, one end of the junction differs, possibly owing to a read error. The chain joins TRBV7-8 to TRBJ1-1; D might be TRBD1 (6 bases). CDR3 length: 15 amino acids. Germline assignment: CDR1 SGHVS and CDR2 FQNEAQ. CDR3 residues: CASSLGGHRTPPINF. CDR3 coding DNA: TGTGCCAGCAGCTTAGGGGGACATAGAACCCCCCCGATCAACTTT.

This CDR3 is CASSQVSGSPGNEQYF. The CDR3 DNA reads TGCGCCAGCAGCCAAGTTAGCGGGAGCCCCGGGAACGAGCAGTACTTC. The V call is TRBV4-1, the J call TRBJ2-7; 9 bases line up with TRBD2. Looked up from germline, CDR1 is MGHRA and CDR2 is YSYEKL. Unmatched junction bases numbered 9, after V lost 1 base and J lost 5 bases. The CDR3 has 16 residues.

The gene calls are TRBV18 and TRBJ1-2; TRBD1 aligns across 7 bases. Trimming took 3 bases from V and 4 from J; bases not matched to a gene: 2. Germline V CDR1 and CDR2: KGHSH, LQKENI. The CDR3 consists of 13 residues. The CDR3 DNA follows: TGTGCCAGCTCACCTGACAGGGCCTATGGCTACACCTTC. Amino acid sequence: CASSPDRAYGYTF. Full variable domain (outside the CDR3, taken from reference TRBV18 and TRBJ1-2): NAGVMQNPRHLVRRRGQEARLRCSPMKGHSHVYWYRQLPEEGLKFMVYLQKENIIDESGMPKERFSAEFPKEGPSILRIQQVVRGDSAAYFCASSPDRAYGYTFGSGTRLTVV.

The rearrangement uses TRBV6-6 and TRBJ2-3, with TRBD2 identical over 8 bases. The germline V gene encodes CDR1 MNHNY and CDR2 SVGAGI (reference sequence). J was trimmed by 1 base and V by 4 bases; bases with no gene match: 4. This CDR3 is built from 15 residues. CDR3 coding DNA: TGTGCCAGCAGTTCGATTAGCGGGGGCACAGATACGCAGTATTTT. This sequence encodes CASSSISGGTDTQYF.

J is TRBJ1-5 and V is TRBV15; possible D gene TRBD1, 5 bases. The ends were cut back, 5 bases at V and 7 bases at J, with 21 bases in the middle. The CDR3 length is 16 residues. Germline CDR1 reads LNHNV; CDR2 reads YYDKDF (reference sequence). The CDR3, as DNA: TGTGCCACCAGCCCCCGGCGGGGGTCGGGTGGCCAGCCCCAGCATTTT. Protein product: CATSPRRGSGGQPQHF.

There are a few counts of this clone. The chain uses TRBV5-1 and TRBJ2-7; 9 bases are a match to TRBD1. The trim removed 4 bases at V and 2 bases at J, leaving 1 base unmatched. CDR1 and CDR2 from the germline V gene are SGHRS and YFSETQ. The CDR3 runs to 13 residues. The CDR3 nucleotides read TGCGCCAGCAGCGGGACAGGGACCTACGAGCAGTACTTC. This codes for CASSGTGTYEQYF.

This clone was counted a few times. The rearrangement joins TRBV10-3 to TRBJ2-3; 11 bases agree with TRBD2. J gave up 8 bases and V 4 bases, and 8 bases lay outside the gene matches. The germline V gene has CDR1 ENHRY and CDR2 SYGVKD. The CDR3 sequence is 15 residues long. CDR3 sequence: CAISAVSGGAGTQYF. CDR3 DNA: TGTGCCATCAGTGCGGTTAGCGGGGGGGCGGGTACGCAGTATTTT.

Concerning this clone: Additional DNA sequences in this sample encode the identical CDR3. The CDR3 bases are TGTGCCAGCAGTGTAGACCGGAGGAACACTGAAGCTTTCTTT. Its translation: CASSVDRRNTEAFF. The chain uses TRBV6-1 and TRBJ1-1; the D is unclear. CDR1 is MNHNS and CDR2 is SASEGT in the germline V gene. This CDR3 comprises 14 residues. V shed 4 bases and J shed 1 base, with 10 bases lying between them.

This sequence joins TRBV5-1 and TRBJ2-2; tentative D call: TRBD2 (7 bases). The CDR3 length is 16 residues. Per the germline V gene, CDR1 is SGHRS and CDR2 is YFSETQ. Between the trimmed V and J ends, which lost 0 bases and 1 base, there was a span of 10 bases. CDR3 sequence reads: CASSLGGGRNTGELFF. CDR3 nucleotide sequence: TGCGCCAGCAGCTTGGGGGGGGGCCGGAACACCGGGGAGCTGTTTTTT.

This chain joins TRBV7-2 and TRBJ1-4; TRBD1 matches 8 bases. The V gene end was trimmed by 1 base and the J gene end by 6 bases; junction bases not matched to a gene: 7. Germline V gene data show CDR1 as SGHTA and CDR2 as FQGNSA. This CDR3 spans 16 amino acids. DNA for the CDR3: TGTGCCAGCAGCTTAGTCTACAGGGGGATTGATGAAAAACTGTTTTTT. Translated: CASSLVYRGIDEKLFF.

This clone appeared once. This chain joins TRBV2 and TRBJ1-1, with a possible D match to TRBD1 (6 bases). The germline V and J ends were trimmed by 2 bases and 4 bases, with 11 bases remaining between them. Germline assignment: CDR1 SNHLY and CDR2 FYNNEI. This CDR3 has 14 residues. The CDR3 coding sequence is TGTGCCAGCAGTGAAAGGGTCAGGGGCACTGAAGCTTTCTTT. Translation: CASSERVRGTEAFF.

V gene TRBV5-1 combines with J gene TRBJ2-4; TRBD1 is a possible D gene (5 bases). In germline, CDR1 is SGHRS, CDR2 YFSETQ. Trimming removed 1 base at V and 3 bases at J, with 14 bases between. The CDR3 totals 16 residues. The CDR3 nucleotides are TGCGCCAGCAGCTTGTCGACAGCAGGAGACAAAAACATTCAGTACTTC. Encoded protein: CASSLSTAGDKNIQYF.

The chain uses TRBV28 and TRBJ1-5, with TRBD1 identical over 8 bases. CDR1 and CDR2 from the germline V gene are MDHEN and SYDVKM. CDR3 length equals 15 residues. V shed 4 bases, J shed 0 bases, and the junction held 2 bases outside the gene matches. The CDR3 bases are TGTGCCAGCAGTTGGACAGGGTTTAGCAATCAGCCCCAGCATTTT. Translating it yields CASSWTGFSNQPQHF.

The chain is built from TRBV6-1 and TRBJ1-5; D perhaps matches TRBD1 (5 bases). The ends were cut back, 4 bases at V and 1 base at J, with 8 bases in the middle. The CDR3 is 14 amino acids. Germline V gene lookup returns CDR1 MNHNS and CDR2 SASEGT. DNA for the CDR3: TGTGCCAGCAGTGGGGAGGGGAGCAATCAGCCCCAGCATTTT. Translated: CASSGEGSNQPQHF.

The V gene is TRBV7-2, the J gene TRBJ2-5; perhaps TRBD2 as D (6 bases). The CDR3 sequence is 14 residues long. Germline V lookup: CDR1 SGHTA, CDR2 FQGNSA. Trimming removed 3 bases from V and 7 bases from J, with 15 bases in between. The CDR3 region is CASSLGGPAGTQYF. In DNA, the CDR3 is TGTGCCAGCAGCTTGGGGGGACCCGCGGGGACCCAGTACTTC.

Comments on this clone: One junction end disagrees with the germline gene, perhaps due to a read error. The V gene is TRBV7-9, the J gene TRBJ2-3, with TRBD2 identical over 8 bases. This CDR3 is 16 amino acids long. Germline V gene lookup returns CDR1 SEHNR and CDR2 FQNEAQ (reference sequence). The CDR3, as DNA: TGTTCCAGCAGCTACCAAAGCGGGAGTCGTACAGATACGCAGTATTTT. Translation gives CSSSYQSGSRTDTQYF. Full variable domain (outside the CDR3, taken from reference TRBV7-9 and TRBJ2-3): DTGVSQNPRHKITKRGQNVTFRCDPISEHNRLYWYRQTLGQGPEFLTYFQNEAQLEKSRLLSDRFSAERPKGSFSTLEIQRTEQGDSAMYLCSSSYQSGSRTDTQYFGPGTRLTVL.

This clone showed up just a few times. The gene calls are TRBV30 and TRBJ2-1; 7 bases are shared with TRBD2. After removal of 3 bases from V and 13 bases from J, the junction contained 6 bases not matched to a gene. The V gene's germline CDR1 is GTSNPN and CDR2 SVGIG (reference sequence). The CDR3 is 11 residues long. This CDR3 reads CAWSPAGNQFF. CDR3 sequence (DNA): TGTGCCTGGAGCCCAGCGGGGAACCAGTTCTTC. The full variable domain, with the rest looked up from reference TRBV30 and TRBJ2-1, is SQTIHQWPATLVQPVGSPLSLECTVEGTSNPNLYWYRQAAGRGLQLLFYSVGIGQISSEVPQNLSASRPQDRQFILSSKKLLLSDSGFYLCAWSPAGNQFFGPGTRLTVL.

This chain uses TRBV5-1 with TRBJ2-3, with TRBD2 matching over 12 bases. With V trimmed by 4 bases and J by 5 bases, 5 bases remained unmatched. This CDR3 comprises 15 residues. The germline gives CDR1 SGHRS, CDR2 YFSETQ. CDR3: CASSALAGGEDTQYF. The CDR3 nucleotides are TGCGCCAGCAGCGCTCTAGCGGGGGGGGAAGATACGCAGTATTTT.

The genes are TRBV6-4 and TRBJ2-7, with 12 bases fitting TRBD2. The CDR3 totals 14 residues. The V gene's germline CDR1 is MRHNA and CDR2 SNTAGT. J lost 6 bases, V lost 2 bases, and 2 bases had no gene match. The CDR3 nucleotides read TGTGCCAGCAGTGACGGACTAGCGGGAAGCGAGCAGTACTTC. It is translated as CASSDGLAGSEQYF.

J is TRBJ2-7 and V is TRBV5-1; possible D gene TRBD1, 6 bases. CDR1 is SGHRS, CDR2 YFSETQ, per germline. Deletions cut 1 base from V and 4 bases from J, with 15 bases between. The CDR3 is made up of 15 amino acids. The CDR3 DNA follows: TGCGCCAGCAGCTTGTCGATGGGGGCTGGTTACGAGCAGTACTTC. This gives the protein CASSLSMGAGYEQYF. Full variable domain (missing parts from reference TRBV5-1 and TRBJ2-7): KAGVTQTPRYLIKTRGQQVTLSCSPISGHRSVSWYQQTPGQGLQFLFEYFSETQRNKGNFPGRFSGRQFSNSRSEMNVSTLELGDSALYLCASSLSMGAGYEQYFGPGTRLTVT.

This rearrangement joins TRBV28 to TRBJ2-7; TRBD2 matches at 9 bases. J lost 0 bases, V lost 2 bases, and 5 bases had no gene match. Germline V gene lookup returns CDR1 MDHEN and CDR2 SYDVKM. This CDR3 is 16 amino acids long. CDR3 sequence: CASSLPASGVSYEQYF. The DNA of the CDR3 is TGTGCCAGCAGTTTACCGGCTAGCGGGGTCTCCTACGAGCAGTACTTC.

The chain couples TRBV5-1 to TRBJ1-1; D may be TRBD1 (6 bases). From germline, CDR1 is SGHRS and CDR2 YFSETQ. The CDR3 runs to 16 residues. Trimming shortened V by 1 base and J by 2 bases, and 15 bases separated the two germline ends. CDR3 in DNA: TGCGCCAGCAGCTTGCAGTTGGGGGCCTACAACACTGAAGCTTTCTTT. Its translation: CASSLQLGAYNTEAFF. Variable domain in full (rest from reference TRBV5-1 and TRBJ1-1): KAGVTQTPRYLIKTRGQQVTLSCSPISGHRSVSWYQQTPGQGLQFLFEYFSETQRNKGNFPGRFSGRQFSNSRSEMNVSTLELGDSALYLCASSLQLGAYNTEAFFGQGTRLTVV.

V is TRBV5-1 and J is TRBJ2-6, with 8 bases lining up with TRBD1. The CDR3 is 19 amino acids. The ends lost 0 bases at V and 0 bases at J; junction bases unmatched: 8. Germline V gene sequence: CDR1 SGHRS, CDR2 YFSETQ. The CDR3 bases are TGCGCCAGCAGCTTGGCGTGGGGACAGGCTTCCTCTGGGGCCAACGTCCTGACTTTC. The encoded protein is CASSLAWGQASSGANVLTF.

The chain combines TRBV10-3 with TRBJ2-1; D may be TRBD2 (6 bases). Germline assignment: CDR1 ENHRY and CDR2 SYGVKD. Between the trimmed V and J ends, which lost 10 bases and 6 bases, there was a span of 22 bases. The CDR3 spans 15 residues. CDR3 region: CATLELAGSSNEQFF. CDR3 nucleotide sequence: TGTGCCACCCTGGAACTAGCCGGTTCTTCCAATGAGCAGTTCTTC.

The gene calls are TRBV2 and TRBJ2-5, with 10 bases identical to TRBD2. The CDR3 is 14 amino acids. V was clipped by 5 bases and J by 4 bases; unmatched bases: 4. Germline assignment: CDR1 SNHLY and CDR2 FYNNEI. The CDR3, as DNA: TGTGCCAGCAGTCTAGCGGGGGCGGGAGAGACCCAGTACTTC. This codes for CASSLAGAGETQYF.

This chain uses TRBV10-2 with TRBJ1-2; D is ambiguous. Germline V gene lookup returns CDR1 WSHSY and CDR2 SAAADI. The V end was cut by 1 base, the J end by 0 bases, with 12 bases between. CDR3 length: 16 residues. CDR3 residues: CASSEYIYGANYGYTF. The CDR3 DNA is TGCGCCAGCAGTGAGTACATATACGGAGCTAACTATGGCTACACCTTC.

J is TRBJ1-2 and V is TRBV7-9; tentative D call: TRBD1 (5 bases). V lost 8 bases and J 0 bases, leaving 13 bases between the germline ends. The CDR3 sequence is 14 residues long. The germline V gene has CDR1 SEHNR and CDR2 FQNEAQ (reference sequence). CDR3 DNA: TGTGCCAGCGGGATTGGGGCAGCTAACTATGGCTACACCTTC. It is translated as CASGIGAANYGYTF.

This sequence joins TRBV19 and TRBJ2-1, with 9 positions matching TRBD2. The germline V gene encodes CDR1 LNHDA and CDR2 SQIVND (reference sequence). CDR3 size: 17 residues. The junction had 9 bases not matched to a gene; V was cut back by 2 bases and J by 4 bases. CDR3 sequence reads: CASSIRDSGGLYNEQFF. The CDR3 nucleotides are TGTGCCAGTAGTATAAGAGATAGCGGGGGCCTGTACAATGAGCAGTTCTTC.